These 14 T cell receptor delta chains share one sample of origin, sequenced in a study of gamma delta lymphoproliferative disorders and STAT genes listed by TCRdb under 2018. Library generation was performed with multiplex PCR. The reads were generated on an Illumina MiSeq. After TCRdb called clones again from the public reads with CATT, rows with identical DNA were merged. The sample profile shows over 1,000 delta-chain clones; roughly 2.5% of them were found once. The ten top clones hold about 87% of the sample. For both patients and controls, peripheral blood mononuclear cells were isolated, and the genomic DNA from these cells was used for TCR sequencing. The sample taken for sequencing was blood. These receptors were obtained from a human donor in good health.

About this clone: The protein TCRdb gives is from a much larger clone and does not agree with this DNA's translation at residue 7, likely a read error; the protein shown here comes from the DNA. The CDR3 is CALGGSSLPRGYVTNTDKLIF. CDR3 sequence (DNA): TGTGCTCTTGGGGGATCAAGCCTTCCTAGGGGATACGTTACTAACACCGATAAACTCATCTTT. The rearrangement joins TRDV1 to TRDJ1; possibly TRDD3 for D (9 bases). The ends were cut back, 4 bases at V and 0 bases at J, with 30 bases in the middle. The CDR3 is 21 amino acids. The V gene's germline CDR1 is TSWWSYY and CDR2 QGS.

This clone has a handful of counts. This DNA's translation differs at residue 4 from TCRdb's protein, which comes from a much larger clone; a read error is likely, and the protein shown is translated from the DNA. This chain uses TRDV3 with TRDJ1, with 11 bases identical to TRDD3. Germline CDR1 TVYSNPD, CDR2 GDNSRS (reference sequence). The CDR3 has 18 residues. The V and J ends lost 2 bases and 1 base, in that order; junction bases with no gene match: 15. The CDR3 protein is CAFAPGGYLYRFTDKLIF. The CDR3 coding sequence is TGTGCCTTTGCTCCTGGGGGATACCTTTACCGCTTCACCGATAAACTCATCTTT.

This clone was counted a few times. For this DNA, TCRdb reports the protein of a much larger clone, which diverges at residue 4, most likely from a read error; the protein presented here is translated directly from the DNA. This chain uses TRDV1 with TRDJ1, with 9 bases aligning to TRDD3. The CDR3 is made up of 15 amino acids. Germline V lookup: CDR1 TSWWSYY, CDR2 QGS. DNA of the CDR3: TGTGCTCTTGAGGAACTTTCCTACTGGGGGAATAAACTCATCTTT. This sequence encodes CALEELSYWGNKLIF.

This clone was recorded a few times. A read error is likely here: a far larger clone is one base away. Other DNA sequences in the sample encode the same CDR3. The genes are TRDV1 and TRDJ3; 7 positions agree with TRDD3. This CDR3 comprises 17 residues. Germline V gives CDR1 TSWWSYY, CDR2 QGS. Losses at the gene ends were 8 bases for V and 3 bases for J; bases not matched to a gene: 10. CDR3 residues: CALCGSWGDWDTRQMFF. The CDR3 DNA reads as TGTGCTCTTTGCGGTTCCTGGGGGGACTGGGACACCCGACAGATGTTTTTC.

The gene calls are TRDV1 and TRDJ1; 11 bases match TRDD3. No J gene was available from TCRdb, and it was assigned here by a germline match of the DNA. There are 34 residues in the CDR3. Germline assignment: CDR1 TSWWSYY and CDR2 QGS. V trimming: 4 bases; J trimming: 0 bases; junction bases outside the gene matches: 58. The CDR3 protein is CALGGPSRGRRLGDMHRSHWSIEGVKSYTDKLIF. The DNA for the CDR3 is TGTGCTCTTGGGGGCCCTTCCCGGGGGCGTCGACTGGGGGATATGCATAGAAGCCACTGGTCTATAGAAGGCGTAAAGTCGTACACCGATAAACTCATCTTT.

Turning to this clone: A read error likely explains why the TCRdb protein, taken from a much larger clone, differs from this DNA's translation at residue 12; the protein shown is translated from the DNA. The chain is built from TRDV2 and TRDJ1, with TRDD3 matching 8 bases. The CDR3 is 16 amino acids. Germline CDR1 GEAIGNYY, CDR2 EKD. CDR3 in DNA: TGTGCCTGTGACACGGCCTGGGGGAACCACACCGCTAAACTCATCTTT. It translates to CACDTAWGNHTAKLIF.

This clone was counted only a few times. A single base is all that separates this from a far larger clone, so a read error is likely. Other DNA sequences in the same sample also yield this CDR3. This chain links TRDV1 with TRDJ1; D perhaps matches TRDD3 (5 bases). Germline V gives CDR1 TSWWSYY, CDR2 QGS. The CDR3 covers 16 residues. This CDR3 is CALGEPFPRVKDKLIF. Written as DNA, the CDR3 is TGTGCTCTTGGGGAACCTTTTCCCCGAGTAAAGGATAAGCTCATCTTT.

In the case of this clone: The protein held in TCRdb is that of a much larger clone and does not match this DNA's translation at residue 17, likely because of a read error; the protein shown is translated from the DNA. The chain couples TRDV1 to TRDJ1, with TRDD2 matching over 9 bases. The CDR3 loop spans 19 amino acids. CDR1 and CDR2 from the germline V gene are TSWWSYY and QGS. CDR3 coding DNA: TGTGCTCTTGGGGACCCTTCCTACCTCCCATGGGGGAATATCGATAAACCCATCTTT. It yields the protein CALGDPSYLPWGNIDKPIF.

In regard to this clone: It is likely a read error: a sequence one base away is far more abundant. The sample carries other DNA sequences with the same CDR3. The rearrangement joins TRDV1 to TRDJ1, with 8 positions matching TRDD3. Trimming cost V 3 bases and J 6 bases; bases outside gene matches: 33. CDR1 and CDR2 (germline): TSWWSYY, QGS. The length of the CDR3 is 23 residues. The CDR3 sequence is CALGELSRRSLYLTGGLGHKLIF. CDR3 nucleotide sequence: TGTGCTCTTGGGGAGCTAAGCAGGCGATCCCTTTACCTTACTGGGGGTTTAGGCCATAAACTCATCTTT.

This clone counts as large. Different DNA sequences within this sample yield the same CDR3. This chain uses TRDV3 with TRDJ1; 11 positions agree with TRDD3. The CDR3 runs to 16 residues. J was trimmed by 3 bases and V by 2 bases; bases with no gene match: 11. CDR1 is TVYSNPD, CDR2 GDNSRS, per germline (reference sequence). The CDR3: CAFSSWGIPISDKLIF. Here the CDR3 DNA reads TGTGCCTTTTCTTCCTGGGGGATACCCATCTCCGATAAACTCATCTTT.

This clone is categorized as large (0.1 to 1%). The sample contains more than one DNA sequence encoding this CDR3. The chain joins TRDV1 to TRDJ1; D perhaps matches TRDD3 (6 bases). The V end lost 4 bases, the J end lost 6 bases, and 27 bases lay between the germline ends. Germline V gene lookup returns CDR1 TSWWSYY and CDR2 QGS. This CDR3 spans 18 amino acids. The CDR3 bases are TGTGCTCTTGGGGTTAAACGGGTCCTAAGGCCGGGGGAGTATAAACTCATCTTT. Encoded protein: CALGVKRVLRPGEYKLIF.

In the case of this clone: This likely reflects a read error, since a far larger clone is one base away. The sample contains more than one DNA sequence encoding this CDR3. This chain uses TRDV3 with TRDJ1; 11 bases agree with TRDD3. V dropped 3 bases and J dropped 5; count of bases not matched to a gene: 14. CDR1 is TVYSNPD and CDR2 is GDNSRS in the germline V gene (reference sequence). The CDR3 is 16 amino acids. The CDR3 here is CAFPGGLGDTTDKLIF. The CDR3 DNA follows: TGTGCCTTCCCAGGGGGCCTGGGGGATACAACTGATAAACTCATCTTT.

Note on this clone: The protein held in TCRdb is that of a much larger clone and does not match this DNA's translation at residue 19, likely because of a read error; the protein shown is translated from the DNA. The chain couples TRDV1 to TRDJ1; D is possibly TRDD2 or TRDD3 (8 bases each). The CDR3 covers 21 residues. Germline-derived CDR1 and CDR2 are TSWWSYY and QGS. The CDR3 DNA reads as TGTGCTCTTGGGGAATATGGTCTTCCTACAGAAACGCTGGGGGACACCGATAAACCCATCTTT. Amino acid sequence: CALGEYGLPTETLGDTDKPIF.

The sample holds a few counts of this clone. TCRdb's protein, taken from a much larger clone, differs from this DNA's translation at residue 6, likely owing to a read error; the protein displayed comes from the DNA. CDR3 amino acids: CALGEPRLPTLRWEKTDKLIF. The CDR3 nucleotides read TGTGCTCTTGGGGAACCACGTCTTCCTACCTTGCGGTGGGAGAAGACCGATAAACTCATCTTT. The genes are TRDV1 and TRDJ1; TRDD2 matches at 8 bases. CDR3 length: 21 residues. Germline CDR1 and CDR2: TSWWSYY and QGS. Trimming at V came to 1 base and at J to 2 bases, leaving 21 bases not matched to a gene.